This paragraph covers one TCR beta chain sequence. Antigen: not known. These data are taken from a study of lymphopenia after photon versus proton radiotherapy. Clones were read by immunoSEQ multiplex PCR, and TCRdb kept only the in-frame ones, dropping some. The sample has 150,000 or so clones, about nine tenths seen once. The length of the CDR3 is 16 residues. Per the germline V gene, CDR1 is SGDLS and CDR2 is YYNGEE. V lost 0 bases and J lost 2, with 14 bases in between. Study conclusions and caveats: After the lymphocyte nadir, photon-treated repertoires showed oligoclonal expansion, especially of CD8+ Temra cells. Proton therapy kept repertoires fairly stable, unlike photons, which gained effector/memory cells.

V gene TRBV9 combines with J gene TRBJ2-5; D is unresolved. This TCR was recovered from a man aged 50 or older with gastric cancer. The starting material was peripheral blood, obtained from a patient treated with photon-based radiotherapy. CDR3 residues: CASSVALTGGQETQYF. Here the CDR3 DNA reads TGTGCCAGCAGCGTAGCTCTGACGGGTGGGCAAGAGACCCAGTACTTC.